This entry features one TCR beta chain sequence. Its binding antigen is unknown. No base-level quality is on record; no much larger clone is a single base apart. V lost 5 bases and J lost 5 bases; the stretch between them is 15 bases long. The CDR3 spans 15 residues, from the cysteine through the phenylalanine. Just CDR3 DNA is preserved here, 45 bases in frame from base 1. Reading the germline V gene (reference sequence) gives CDR1 LNHNV and CDR2 YYDKDF. Genomic DNA was extracted from sorted cells with the QIAGEN DNeasy Blood and Tissue Kit for TCRbeta CDR3 sequencing. High-throughput TCRbeta CDR3 sequencing, including PCR amplification with bias correction and internal controls, was performed commercially through immunoSEQ. The study's processing was this. Unique productive TCRbeta sequences were defined by CDR3 nucleotide sequence where primers matched, otherwise by CDR3 amino acid sequence with Vbeta and Jbeta genes. Sorting error was corrected by removing sequences shared between sorted populations at a frequency ratio of 2:1 or less, and the remaining shared sequences were assigned to the higher population. A sequence was defined as donor-reactive if the sequence was expanded at least 5-fold in CFSE-low cells compared with unstimulated cells and had a frequency of at least 0.01% in CFSE-low cells. Jensen-Shannon divergence calculated on the top 100 TCRbeta sequences ranked by frequency was used to measure repertoire divergence. When a sample had multiple sequencing runs, each run was corrected for sorting error separately and the runs were then pooled. Entries here come from immuneACCESS through TCRdb and include only in-frame sequences with V and J called. Some clones fail to appear in such tables; in the studies checked, an unresolved V gene covers under half of the shortfall, and the cause of the remainder is unknown. D and trimming were read from the DNA, whereas the V and J calls and clone size are those reported in that table. The sample table records over 50,000 clones; around 88% of these occur just once. The ten largest clonotypes hold about 5.5% of the sample.

Unstimulated Tregs (CD4+CD25+CD127-), CD4+ non-Tregs (CD4+CD25-), CD4 and CD8 cells were FACS-sorted from thawed PBMCs. Blood from healthy controls was obtained either from healthy volunteers or as purchased buffy coats. Healthy control blood was separated into PBMCs by Ficoll density gradient and cryopreserved, and patient PBMCs were collected both before and after transplant. The sample belongs to a study of Tregs in tolerant kidney transplant recipients (dated by TCRdb to the late 2010s). Study-level background: The study used TCRbeta sequencing to identify donor-specific regulatory T cells before combined kidney and bone marrow transplantation, then tracked those cells after transplant. TCRbeta repertoire sequencing was used in a few healthy controls to compare several ways of expanding Tregs specific for an allogeneic donor.

General study outcomes and caveats: Biological reproducibility was not directly assessed, although technical replication error appeared to be minimal. The most biologically relevant and donor-specific TCRbeta repertoire appeared to be identified by expanding Tregs with activated donor B cells. Because the study included only a small number of patients, the results must be confirmed in larger populations and under other immunosuppression protocols.

Sequenced: CD4+ T cells from blood. The chain uses TRBV15 and TRBJ1-4; TRBD1 is possibly the D segment (5 matching bases). The TCR comes from a human donor in good health. CDR3 reads: CATSPRARANEKLFF. The bases are TGTGCCACCAGCCCCCGAGCCAGGGCCAATGAAAAACTGTTTTTT.